These 21 T cell receptor beta chains were all obtained from the same sample, sequenced in a study of PD-L1 blockade in urothelial cancer. TCRdb's copy holds only in-frame clones and misses some; the assay was immunoSEQ multiplex PCR. Of about 80,000 clones listed, around 90% were seen once; the top ten hold 5% to 7%. This sample comprised PBMCs, obtained around atezolizumab (anti-PD-L1) treatment. The receptors were gathered from a woman in her 70s with urothelial cancer.

The chain uses TRBV6-5 and TRBJ2-4; tentatively, D is TRBD2 (5 bases). V lost 2 bases to trimming and J lost 1 base, with 12 bases between them. CDR3 length: 16 residues. The germline V gene has CDR1 MNHEY and CDR2 SVGAGI. The CDR3 DNA reads as TGTGCCAGCAGTTACCTCCCCGGCGGGGCCAAAAACATTCAGTACTTC. Translated, it gives CASSYLPGGAKNIQYF.

This chain connects TRBV11-2 to TRBJ2-3, with 15 bases matching TRBD2. This CDR3 contains 16 residues. Trimming took 10 bases from V and 0 from J; bases not matched to a gene: 5. Looked up from germline, CDR1 is SGHAT and CDR2 is FQNNGV. The CDR3 region is CAIQGLAGGSTDTQYF. As DNA, the CDR3 is TGTGCCATACAGGGACTAGCGGGAGGAAGCACAGATACGCAGTATTTT.

This rearrangement joins TRBV7-9 to TRBJ2-7, with 7 bases aligning to TRBD1. Unmatched junction bases numbered 3, after V lost 0 bases and J lost 4 bases. The germline gives CDR1 SEHNR, CDR2 FQNEAQ (reference sequence). The CDR3 length is 14 residues. The CDR3, as DNA: TGTGCCAGCAGCTTAGCCGACAGGGAGTACGAGCAGTACTTC. Translation: CASSLADREYEQYF.

This clone has only one observation. V usage is TRBV7-8 and J usage is TRBJ1-6; D possibly corresponds to TRBD1 (5 bases). Trimming took off 4 bases at V and 8 bases at J, with 18 bases between the two ends. The CDR3 is 16 amino acids. The germline CDR1 and CDR2 sequences are SGHVS and FQNEAQ. In DNA form, the CDR3 reads TGTGCCAGCAGCTACGCGGGGGGGGGAGCCCATTCACCCCTCCACTTT. It yields the protein CASSYAGGGAHSPLHF.

The chain links TRBV2 to TRBJ2-5; a weak D match, TRBD1 (5 bases). The length of the CDR3 is 15 residues. Germline CDR1 reads SNHLY; CDR2 reads FYNNEI. V was trimmed by 6 bases and J by 3 bases, leaving 17 bases between them. CDR3 amino acids: CASRARDSPKETQYF. CDR3 nucleotide sequence: TGTGCCAGCAGGGCCAGGGATTCCCCGAAAGAGACCCAGTACTTC.

V usage is TRBV9 and J usage is TRBJ2-5, with 13 bases that match TRBD2. The length of the CDR3 is 17 residues. The V gene end was trimmed by 0 bases and the J gene end by 3 bases; junction bases not matched to a gene: 5. Germline lookup yields CDR1 SGDLS and CDR2 YYNGEE. The chain's CDR3 is CASSVGLAGGVEETQYF. Here the CDR3 DNA reads TGTGCCAGCAGCGTAGGACTAGCGGGAGGTGTGGAAGAGACCCAGTACTTC.

The genes are TRBV4-1 and TRBJ1-4; D call uncertain. This CDR3 comprises 17 residues. The V end was cut by 2 bases, the J end by 6 bases, with 19 bases between. Germline values: CDR1 MGHRA, CDR2 YSYEKL. The CDR3 DNA follows: TGCGCCAGCAGCCAATCTCGTGGGAGTCCAAAGGATGAAAAACTGTTTTTT. It encodes CASSQSRGSPKDEKLFF.

The genes are TRBV18 and TRBJ1-5, with 11 bases that match TRBD1. The CDR3 length is 19 residues. Germline V gene sequence: CDR1 KGHSH, CDR2 LQKENI. V trimming: 4 bases; J trimming: 1 base; junction bases outside the gene matches: 12. CDR3 amino acids: CASSLVGTGGIGSNQPQHF. The CDR3 bases are TGTGCCAGCTCACTCGTCGGGACAGGGGGAATAGGGAGCAATCAGCCCCAGCATTTT.

The chain links TRBV30 to TRBJ1-1, with D perhaps matching TRBD1 (5 bases). CDR3 size: 14 residues. Germline-derived CDR1 and CDR2 are GTSNPN and SVGIG (reference sequence). V lost 2 bases, J lost 4 bases, and 14 bases lay in between. The CDR3 loop is CAWSRGGAFTEAFF. The CDR3 coding sequence is TGTGCCTGGAGTCGTGGAGGGGCCTTCACTGAAGCTTTCTTT.

This chain uses TRBV6-5 with TRBJ1-2, with 8 positions matching TRBD1. The germline V gene encodes CDR1 MNHEY and CDR2 SVGAGI. This CDR3 has 13 amino acids. Unmatched junction bases numbered 3, after V lost 7 bases and J lost 2 bases. In nucleotides, the CDR3 is TGTGCCAGCAAACAGGGGGGAAACTATGGCTACACCTTC. It is translated as CASKQGGNYGYTF.

The chain joins TRBV9 to TRBJ2-3, with 8 bases fitting TRBD1. CDR1 is SGDLS, CDR2 YYNGEE, per germline. Germline trimming cut 4 bases from V and 2 bases from J; bases unmatched to any gene: 9. The CDR3 runs to 16 residues. The CDR3 loop is CASSIRQGPNTDTQYF. For the CDR3, the DNA is TGTGCCAGCAGCATACGACAGGGGCCTAACACAGATACGCAGTATTTT.

V gene TRBV7-9 combines with J gene TRBJ2-1; D may be TRBD1 (5 bases). Germline-derived CDR1 and CDR2 are SEHNR and FQNEAQ (reference sequence). Trimming took 5 bases from V and 12 from J, leaving 23 bases between them. This CDR3 has 15 residues. CDR3 DNA: TGTGCCAGCAGCGGCCCGGGCGGAAGGGGATCTGGGCAGTTCTTC. Translating gives CASSGPGGRGSGQFF.

The chain recombines TRBV5-4 with TRBJ2-7, with a weak D call TRBD2 (6 bases). Trimming shortened V by 4 bases and J by 0 bases, and 8 bases separated the two germline ends. Germline CDR1 reads SGHNT; CDR2 reads YYREEE (reference sequence). CDR3 length: 13 residues. The CDR3 loop is CASSRGLSYEQYF. CDR3 sequence (DNA): TGTGCCAGCAGCAGGGGACTCTCCTACGAGCAGTACTTC.

The chain carries TRBV2 and TRBJ1-6, with D possibly TRBD1 on 6 matching bases. V was shortened by 6 bases and J by 7 bases, with 16 bases between the two germline ends. CDR3 length: 15 amino acids. The germline gives CDR1 SNHLY, CDR2 FYNNEI. The chain's CDR3 is CASSVRQAGNSPLHF. The CDR3 DNA reads TGTGCCAGCAGCGTAAGACAGGCGGGCAATTCACCCCTCCACTTT.

The rearrangement joins TRBV14 to TRBJ2-1; 10 positions match TRBD2. V was clipped by 4 bases and J by 2 bases; unmatched bases: 2. Looked up from germline, CDR1 is SGHDN and CDR2 is FVKESK. The CDR3 runs 15 residues. The CDR3 sequence is CASSRSGRAYNEQFF. CDR3 coding DNA: TGTGCCAGCAGCCGGAGCGGGAGGGCCTACAATGAGCAGTTCTTC.

V usage is TRBV5-1 and J usage is TRBJ1-2; 10 bases agree with TRBD1. The CDR3 consists of 17 residues. Per the germline V gene, CDR1 is SGHRS and CDR2 is YFSETQ. With 2 bases clipped from V and 9 bases from J, the junction kept 16 bases outside the gene matches. CDR3 loop: CASSFSGTGASVRSYTF. The CDR3 DNA is TGCGCCAGCAGCTTTTCCGGGACAGGGGCTTCTGTTAGAAGCTACACCTTC.

This chain links TRBV20-1 with TRBJ1-4; no definite D call. V dropped 3 bases and J dropped 5 bases, with 4 bases sitting between them. Germline CDR1 reads DFQATT; CDR2 reads SNEGSKA (reference sequence). The CDR3 is 11 residues long. CDR3 in amino acids: CSASQNEKLFF. Here the CDR3 DNA reads TGCAGTGCTAGTCAGAATGAAAAACTGTTTTTT.

As concerns this clone: The junction and the germline gene differ at one end; a read error may be behind it. This chain connects TRBV30 to TRBJ1-4; 7 nucleotides agree with TRBD1. This CDR3 region has 14 residues. Germline V CDR1 and CDR2: GTSNPN, SVGIG (reference sequence). The DNA for the CDR3 is TGTGCCTGGACCTCGGGACAGCGGAATGAAGAACTGTTTTTT. It yields the protein CAWTSGQRNEELFF.

The rearrangement joins TRBV11-2 to TRBJ1-4; TRBD1 matches at 11 bases. Losses at the gene ends were 1 base for V and 7 bases for J; bases not matched to a gene: 5. Germline CDR1 reads SGHAT; CDR2 reads FQNNGV. The CDR3 loop spans 16 amino acids. For the CDR3, the DNA is TGTGCCAGCAGCTTAGTACTTGGGACAGGGGGTGAAAAACTGTTTTTT. The encoded protein is CASSLVLGTGGEKLFF.

This sequence joins TRBV9 and TRBJ1-3, with no clear D. Germline-derived CDR1 and CDR2 are SGDLS and YYNGEE. V lost 7 bases, J lost 4 bases, and 21 bases lay in between. This CDR3 comprises 16 residues. CDR3 loop: CASSEVGHGYGNTIYF. CDR3 sequence (DNA): TGTGCCAGCTCAGAGGTTGGTCATGGCTACGGAAACACCATATATTTT.

The V gene is TRBV6-1, the J gene TRBJ2-3; 10 bases line up with TRBD2. Germline CDR1 reads MNHNS; CDR2 reads SASEGT. Germline trimming cut 4 bases from V and 6 bases from J; bases unmatched to any gene: 13. This CDR3 has 17 amino acids. The CDR3 DNA sequence: TGTGCCAGCAGTGGGACCAGGACTAGCGGAGCCGCCGATACGCAGTATTTT. Translation: CASSGTRTSGAADTQYF.